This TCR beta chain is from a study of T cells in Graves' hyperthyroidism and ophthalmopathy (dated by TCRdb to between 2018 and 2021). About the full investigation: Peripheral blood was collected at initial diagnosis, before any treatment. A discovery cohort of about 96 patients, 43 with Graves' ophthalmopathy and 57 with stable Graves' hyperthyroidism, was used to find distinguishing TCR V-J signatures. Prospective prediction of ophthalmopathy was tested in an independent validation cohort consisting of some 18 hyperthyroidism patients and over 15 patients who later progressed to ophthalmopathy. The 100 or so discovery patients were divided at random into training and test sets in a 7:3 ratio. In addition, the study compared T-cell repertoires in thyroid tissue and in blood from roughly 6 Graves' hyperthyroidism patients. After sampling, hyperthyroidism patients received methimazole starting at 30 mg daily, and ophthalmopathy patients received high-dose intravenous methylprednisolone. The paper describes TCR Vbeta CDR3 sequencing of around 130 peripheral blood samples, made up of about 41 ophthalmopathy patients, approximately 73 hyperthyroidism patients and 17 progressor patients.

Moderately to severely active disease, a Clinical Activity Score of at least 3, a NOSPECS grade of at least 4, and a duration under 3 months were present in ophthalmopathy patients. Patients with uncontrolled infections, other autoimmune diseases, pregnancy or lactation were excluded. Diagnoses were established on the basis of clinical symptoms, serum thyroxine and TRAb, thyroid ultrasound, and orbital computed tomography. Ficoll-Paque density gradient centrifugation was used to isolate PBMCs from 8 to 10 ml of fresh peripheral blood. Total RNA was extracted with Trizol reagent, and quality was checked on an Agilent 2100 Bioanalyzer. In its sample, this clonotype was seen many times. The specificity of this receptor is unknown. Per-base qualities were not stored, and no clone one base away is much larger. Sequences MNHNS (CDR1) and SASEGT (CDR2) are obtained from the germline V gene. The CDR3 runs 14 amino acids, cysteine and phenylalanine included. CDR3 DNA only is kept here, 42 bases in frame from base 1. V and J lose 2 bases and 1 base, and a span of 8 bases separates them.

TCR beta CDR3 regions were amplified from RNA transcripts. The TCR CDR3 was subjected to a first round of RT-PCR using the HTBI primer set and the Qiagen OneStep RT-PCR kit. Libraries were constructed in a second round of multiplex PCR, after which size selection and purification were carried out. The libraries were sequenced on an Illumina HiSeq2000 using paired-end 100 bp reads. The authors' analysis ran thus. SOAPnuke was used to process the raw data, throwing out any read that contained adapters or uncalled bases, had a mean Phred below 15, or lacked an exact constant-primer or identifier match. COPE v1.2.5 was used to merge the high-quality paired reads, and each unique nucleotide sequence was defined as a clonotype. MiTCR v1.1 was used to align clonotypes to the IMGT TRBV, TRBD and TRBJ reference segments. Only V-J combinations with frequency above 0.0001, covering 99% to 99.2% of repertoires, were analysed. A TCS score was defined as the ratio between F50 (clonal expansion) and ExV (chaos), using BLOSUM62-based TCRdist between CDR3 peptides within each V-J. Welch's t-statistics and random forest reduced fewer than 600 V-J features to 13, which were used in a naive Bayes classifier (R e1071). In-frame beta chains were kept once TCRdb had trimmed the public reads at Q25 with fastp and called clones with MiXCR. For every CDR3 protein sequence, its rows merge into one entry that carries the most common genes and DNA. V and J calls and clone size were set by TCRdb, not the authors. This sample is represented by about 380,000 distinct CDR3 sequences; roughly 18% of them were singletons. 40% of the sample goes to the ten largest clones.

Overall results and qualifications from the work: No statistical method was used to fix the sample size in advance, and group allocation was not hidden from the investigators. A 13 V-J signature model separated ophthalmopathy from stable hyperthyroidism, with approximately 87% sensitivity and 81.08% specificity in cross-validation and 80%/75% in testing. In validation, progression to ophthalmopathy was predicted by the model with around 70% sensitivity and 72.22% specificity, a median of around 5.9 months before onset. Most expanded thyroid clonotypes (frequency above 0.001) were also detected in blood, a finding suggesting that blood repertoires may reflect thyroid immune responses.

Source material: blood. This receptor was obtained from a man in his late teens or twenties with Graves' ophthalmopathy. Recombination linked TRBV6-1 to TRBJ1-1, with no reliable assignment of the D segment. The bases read TGTGCCAGCAGTGAAATCGGGGAGAACACTGAAGCTTTCTTT. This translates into CASSEIGENTEAFF.